The 21 T cell receptor beta chains reported below all come from one sample, sequenced in a study of T-cell memory formation after mild COVID-19. TCRdb independently ran MiXCR on the 5' RACE reads; one entry per CDR3 protein. The data hold around 300,000 distinct CDR3 sequences, with 10% to 15% observed a single time. Sequenced input: PBMCs or a T cell subset sorted from them (not recorded which). Source of these receptors: a man between 18 and 35 years old who had mild COVID-19 (a few samples of this study predate the infection). Cell type and time point are not known.

This clonotype appeared a few times. The J gene is TRBJ2-1, the V gene TRBV5-1, with D perhaps TRBD1 (7 bases). Trimming pared 6 bases from V and 4 bases from J, leaving 14 bases between. The CDR3 contains 14 residues. Germline CDR1 is SGHRS and CDR2 is YFSETQ. The CDR3 nucleotides are TGCGCCAGCAAGGAGGGGGCGCAGTACAATGAGCAGTTCTTC. Translating gives CASKEGAQYNEQFF.

There are a few counts of this clonotype. V usage is TRBV5-1 and J usage is TRBJ2-3; 12 bases fit TRBD1. Germline loops: CDR1 SGHRS, CDR2 YFSETQ. V was clipped by 6 bases and J by 1 base; unmatched bases: 15. This CDR3 region has 19 residues. CDR3: CASTSGTGGFQPGTDTQYF. The CDR3 bases are TGCGCCAGCACCTCCGGGACAGGGGGCTTCCAGCCAGGCACAGATACGCAGTATTTT. Full variable domain (rest looked up from reference TRBV5-1 and TRBJ2-3): KAGVTQTPRYLIKTRGQQVTLSCSPISGHRSVSWYQQTPGQGLQFLFEYFSETQRNKGNFPGRFSGRQFSNSRSEMNVSTLELGDSALYLCASTSGTGGFQPGTDTQYFGPGTRLTVL.

This clonotype was observed many times. This rearrangement joins TRBV11-2 to TRBJ1-1; D remains ambiguous. This CDR3 has 12 residues. Between the trimmed V and J ends, which lost 6 bases and 5 bases, there was a span of 10 bases. The germline CDR1 and CDR2 sequences are SGHAT and FQNNGV. In DNA, the CDR3 is TGTGCCAGCAGACATACGGGGACTGAAGCTTTCTTT. Its translation: CASRHTGTEAFF.

The rearrangement uses TRBV5-1 and TRBJ1-6; D may be TRBD1 (5 bases). CDR1 and CDR2 (germline): SGHRS, YFSETQ. The CDR3 loop spans 17 amino acids. Between the trimmed V and J ends, which lost 2 bases and 2 bases, there was a span of 14 bases. The CDR3 nucleotides read TGCGCCAGCAGCTTCGGCGAACGGGGGACCTATAATTCACCCCTCCACTTT. Protein product: CASSFGERGTYNSPLHF. The entire variable domain, with the rest obtained from reference TRBV5-1 and TRBJ1-6, is as follows: KAGVTQTPRYLIKTRGQQVTLSCSPISGHRSVSWYQQTPGQGLQFLFEYFSETQRNKGNFPGRFSGRQFSNSRSEMNVSTLELGDSALYLCASSFGERGTYNSPLHFGNGTRLTVT.

There are a few counts of this clonotype. This chain uses TRBV3-1 with TRBJ2-1, with TRBD2 matching 10 bases. The CDR3 consists of 15 residues. V lost 4 bases and J lost 4; bases outside the gene matches: 4. Germline assignment: CDR1 LGHDT and CDR2 YNNKEL (reference sequence). The CDR3 region has the DNA TGTGCCAGCAGCCCTACTAGCGGGACTTACAATGAGCAGTTCTTC. Amino acid sequence: CASSPTSGTYNEQFF.

The chain joins TRBV12-3 or TRBV12-4 to TRBJ1-1; D ambiguous. V lost 3 bases and J lost 5, with 4 bases in between. This CDR3 region has 11 residues. The CDR3 spells CASSFTTEAFF. The CDR3, as DNA: TGTGCCAGCAGTTTCACAACTGAAGCTTTCTTT.

The CDR3 here is CASSLDRVKQFF. DNA for the CDR3: TGTGCCAGCAGCTTAGACAGGGTGAAGCAGTTCTTC. This sequence joins TRBV11-1 and TRBJ2-1; possibly TRBD1 for D (6 bases). Between the trimmed V and J ends, which lost 1 base and 11 bases, there was a span of 9 bases. The length of the CDR3 is 12 residues. Germline values: CDR1 SGHAT, CDR2 FQDESV (reference sequence).

This clonotype was counted a few times. This chain connects TRBV5-1 to TRBJ2-1, with 13 bases matching TRBD2. The trim removed 1 base at V and 5 bases at J, leaving 3 bases unmatched. The CDR3 contains 16 residues. Germline V gene sequence: CDR1 SGHRS, CDR2 YFSETQ. Here the CDR3 DNA reads TGCGCCAGCAGCTTGCGACTAGCGGGGGGACACAATGAGCAGTTCTTC. Its translation is CASSLRLAGGHNEQFF. Supplemented by reference TRBV5-1 and TRBJ2-1, the full variable domain reads KAGVTQTPRYLIKTRGQQVTLSCSPISGHRSVSWYQQTPGQGLQFLFEYFSETQRNKGNFPGRFSGRQFSNSRSEMNVSTLELGDSALYLCASSLRLAGGHNEQFFGPGTRLTVL.

This CDR3 is CASSWAGTGINQPQHF. The CDR3 DNA reads TGTGCCAGCAGCTGGGCCGGGACAGGGATCAATCAGCCCCAGCATTTT. The chain carries TRBV7-2 and TRBJ1-5, with 9 bases fitting TRBD1. The CDR3 sequence is 16 residues long. Germline lookup yields CDR1 SGHTA and CDR2 FQGNSA. The V segment lost 4 bases and the J segment 3 bases; nucleotides outside the gene matches: 7.

This clonotype has only a few counts. The chain couples TRBV4-1 to TRBJ2-7; 7 bases fit TRBD1. V shed 0 bases, J shed 3 bases, and the junction held 5 bases outside the gene matches. This CDR3 has 15 residues. CDR1 and CDR2 from the germline V gene are MGHRA and YSYEKL. CDR3 DNA sequence: TGCGCCAGCAGCCAAGATGGGCAGGGGGTCTACGAGCAGTACTTC. Encoded protein: CASSQDGQGVYEQYF.

The chain joins TRBV12-3 or TRBV12-4 to TRBJ1-2; 8 positions agree with TRBD1. This CDR3 has 12 amino acids. V lost 6 bases to trimming and J lost 5 bases; unmatched junction nucleotides: 2. CDR3 protein: CASRTGEYGYTF. In DNA, the CDR3 is TGTGCCAGCAGGACAGGGGAATATGGCTACACCTTC.

The chain combines TRBV7-2 with TRBJ1-1; D unclear. Trimming took off 5 bases at V and 4 bases at J, with 14 bases between the two ends. This CDR3 comprises 14 residues. Germline V gene sequence: CDR1 SGHTA, CDR2 FQGNSA. The CDR3 region is CASSPPGGLTEAFF. The CDR3 DNA follows: TGTGCCAGCAGCCCCCCTGGTGGACTCACTGAAGCTTTCTTT.

This clonotype has more than one count but fewer than ten. This chain connects TRBV29-1 to TRBJ1-1, with TRBD1 matching 7 bases. Germline values: CDR1 SQVTM, CDR2 ANQGSEA. The CDR3 runs to 13 residues. In nucleotides, the CDR3 is TGCGGAGCCCGGGGACAGCTGAACACTGAAGCTTTCTTT. Amino acids: CGARGQLNTEAFF. Together with reference TRBV29-1 and TRBJ1-1, the CDR3 gives the full variable domain: SAVISQKPSRDICQRGTSLTIQCQVDSQVTMMFWYRQQPGQSLTLIATANQGSEATYESGFVIDKFPISRPNLTFSTLTVSNMSPEDSSIYLCGARGQLNTEAFFGQGTRLTVV.

This clonotype has a handful of counts. The rearrangement links TRBV12-3 or TRBV12-4 to TRBJ1-1; D is possibly TRBD1 (6 bases). Trimming removed 7 bases at V and 1 base at J, with 19 bases between. This CDR3 is 16 amino acids long. The CDR3 loop is CASTRGGHHTNTEAFF. The CDR3 DNA reads as TGTGCCAGCACTCGGGGGGGACACCATACGAACACTGAAGCTTTCTTT.

The CDR3 loop is CATSSQGTTGGQYF. The CDR3 bases are TGTGCCACCAGCTCCCAAGGGACTACAGGGGGCCAGTACTTC. The chain recombines TRBV15 with TRBJ2-5; possible D gene TRBD1, 8 bases. The CDR3 consists of 14 residues. Trimming shortened V by 5 bases and J by 10 bases, and 20 bases separated the two germline ends. Germline V lookup: CDR1 LNHNV, CDR2 YYDKDF (reference sequence).

V is TRBV5-1 and J is TRBJ2-3; D could derive from TRBD1 or TRBD2 (5 bases each). CDR1 and CDR2 from the germline V gene are SGHRS and YFSETQ. Trimming removed 10 bases from V and 4 bases from J, with 22 bases in between. The CDR3 has 15 residues. CDR3 amino acids: CACSRDAAVADTQYF. In DNA, the CDR3 is TGCGCCTGCTCCCGGGACGCAGCCGTGGCAGATACGCAGTATTTT.

The chain uses TRBV7-9 and TRBJ1-4; D might be TRBD1 (6 bases). The V end lost 0 bases, the J end lost 1 base, and 18 bases lay between the germline ends. CDR1 and CDR2 from the germline V gene are SEHNR and FQNEAQ (reference sequence). This CDR3 has 19 residues. The CDR3 DNA is TGTGCCAGCAGCTTAGCGACGACAGGAATAATTGGAACTAATGAAAAACTGTTTTTT. Protein product: CASSLATTGIIGTNEKLFF.

This chain uses TRBV6-2 or TRBV6-3 with TRBJ1-5; D gene uncertain. Germline-derived CDR1 and CDR2 are MNHEY and SVGEGT. With 7 bases removed from V and 4 bases from J, the gap between germline ends came to 8 bases. The CDR3 length is 12 residues. The CDR3 nucleotides are TGTGCCAGCAAACGGGAGAATCAGCCCCAGCATTTT. This sequence encodes CASKRENQPQHF.

The chain recombines TRBV7-9 with TRBJ1-1, with D possibly being TRBD1 (6 bases). This CDR3 comprises 14 residues. Germline CDR1 is SEHNR and CDR2 is FQNEAQ (reference sequence). Trimming took 4 bases from V and 3 from J, leaving 12 bases between them. CDR3: CASSWRQGHTEAFF. The CDR3 bases are TGTGCCAGCAGCTGGCGGCAGGGGCACACTGAAGCTTTCTTT.

This clonotype was detected many times. The rearrangement joins TRBV12-3 or TRBV12-4 to TRBJ1-6, with 8 bases identical to TRBD1. The CDR3 runs to 14 residues. The V segment lost 3 bases and the J segment 9 bases; nucleotides outside the gene matches: 4. As DNA, the CDR3 is TGTGCCAGCAGTTTGGACAGGGAGGCTTCACCCCTCCACTTT. Protein: CASSLDREASPLHF.

The chain links TRBV4-2 to TRBJ2-3; TRBD1 or TRBD2 may be the D gene (5 bases each). Trimming shortened V by 4 bases and J by 8 bases, and 19 bases separated the two germline ends. CDR1 and CDR2 (germline): LGHNA, YNFKEQ. The length of the CDR3 is 15 residues. The CDR3, as DNA: TGTGCCAGCAGCCCCCGGGACCCAAGGCGAGGTACGCAGTATTTT. Translation: CASSPRDPRRGTQYF.